The 14 T cell receptor beta chains below come from one sample, sequenced in a study of technical replicates of blood from a handful of donors. Profiled with immunoSEQ multiplex PCR; TCRdb holds only in-frame clones, not every one. Of about 61,000 clones in the sample, less than 98% are singletons; the top ten hold about 0.2%. The sample was T cells isolated from PBMCs. The receptors were sampled from a human donor in good health.

J is TRBJ2-2 and V is TRBV27; no clear D gene. The CDR3 is 16 residues long. The germline gives CDR1 MNHEY, CDR2 SMNVEV (reference sequence). Trimming took off 1 base at V and 6 bases at J, with 15 bases between the two ends. As DNA, the CDR3 is TGTGCCAGCAGTTTATTTGCAGGATCAGATCCCGGGGAGCTGTTTTTT. It encodes CASSLFAGSDPGELFF.

The chain is built from TRBV5-1 and TRBJ2-7, with 9 positions matching TRBD2. The CDR3 length is 13 residues. Per the germline V gene, CDR1 is SGHRS and CDR2 is YFSETQ. The J segment lost 6 bases and the V segment lost 5 bases, leaving 6 bases of the junction unmatched. This CDR3 is CASSWTSVGEQYF. In DNA, the CDR3 is TGCGCCAGCAGTTGGACTAGCGTCGGCGAGCAGTACTTC.

The V gene is TRBV11-3, the J gene TRBJ2-3, with D perhaps TRBD2 (6 bases). CDR1 and CDR2 (germline): SGHNT, YENEEA. The CDR3 loop spans 15 amino acids. Trimming pared 4 bases from V and 2 bases from J, leaving 13 bases between. Here the CDR3 reads CASSSSSDYTDTQYF. CDR3 bases: TGTGCCAGCAGCTCTTCTAGCGATTACACAGATACGCAGTATTTT.

The J gene is TRBJ2-5, the V gene TRBV11-3, with a weak D call TRBD1 (6 bases). This CDR3 is 13 amino acids long. V dropped 0 bases and J dropped 5 bases, with 7 bases sitting between them. The germline V gene has CDR1 SGHNT and CDR2 YENEEA. In DNA, the CDR3 is TGTGCCAGCAGCTTAGATAGGGGGGAGACCCAGTACTTC. Protein sequence: CASSLDRGETQYF.

This clone occurred a few times. The rearrangement links TRBV5-1 to TRBJ1-1; TRBD1 agrees at 9 bases. Germline values: CDR1 SGHRS, CDR2 YFSETQ. The ends lost 0 bases at V and 1 base at J; junction bases unmatched: 4. The CDR3 consists of 16 residues. CDR3 loop: CASSLAGQGTNTEAFF. The CDR3 DNA is TGCGCCAGCAGCTTGGCAGGACAGGGGACGAACACTGAAGCTTTCTTT.

The gene calls are TRBV10-1 and TRBJ2-1, with TRBD1 matching over 9 bases. Trimming took 3 bases from V and 7 from J; bases not matched to a gene: 7. The CDR3 extends over 15 amino acids. Germline-derived CDR1 and CDR2 are WNHNN and SYGVQD (reference sequence). CDR3 region: CASSDPGQGRNEQFF. CDR3 DNA sequence: TGCGCCAGCAGTGATCCGGGACAGGGAAGAAATGAGCAGTTCTTC.

The chain is built from TRBV7-9 and TRBJ2-3; D possibly corresponds to TRBD2 (6 bases). Germline-derived CDR1 and CDR2 are SEHNR and FQNEAQ (reference sequence). V was shortened by 5 bases and J by 0 bases, with 18 bases between the two germline ends. The CDR3 runs to 17 residues. The CDR3 reads CASSPPFGGRSTDTQYF. CDR3 nucleotides: TGTGCCAGCAGCCCCCCCTTCGGGGGAAGAAGCACAGATACGCAGTATTTT.

This chain links TRBV7-3 with TRBJ2-3; D remains unclear. CDR1 SGHTA and CDR2 FQGTGA come from the germline V gene. The CDR3 has 14 residues. V lost 1 base and J lost 0, with 5 bases in between. The CDR3 DNA follows: TGTGCCAGCAGCTTAAGGGCCAGCACAGATACGCAGTATTTT. It encodes CASSLRASTDTQYF. Supplemented by reference TRBV7-3 and TRBJ2-3, the full variable domain reads GAGVSQTPSNKVTEKGKYVELRCDPISGHTALYWYRQSLGQGPEFLIYFQGTGAADDSGLPNDRFFAVRPEGSVSTLKIQRTERGDSAVYLCASSLRASTDTQYFGPGTRLTVL.

The gene calls are TRBV7-9 and TRBJ2-1; the D gene is possibly TRBD2 (6 bases). Per the germline V gene, CDR1 is SEHNR and CDR2 is FQNEAQ (reference sequence). V gave up 4 bases and J gave up 10 bases, with 20 bases separating them. CDR3 length: 15 amino acids. This CDR3 reads CASSSRLLASREQFF. In DNA form, the CDR3 reads TGTGCCAGCAGCTCGAGGCTCCTAGCGAGTAGGGAGCAGTTCTTC.

The CDR3 coding sequence is TGTGCCAGCAGCAATGGCCCTAGCGGGAGTGAGAAGACCCAGTACTTC. The encoded protein is CASSNGPSGSEKTQYF. The chain has TRBV21-1 and TRBJ2-5; TRBD2 is taken as the D call from the table, unchecked against the DNA. TRBV21-1 is recorded as a pseudogene. The CDR3 loop spans 16 amino acids.

This chain joins TRBV10-1 and TRBJ1-5; TRBD1 might be the D (6 bases). Germline V gives CDR1 WNHNN, CDR2 SYGVQD (reference sequence). The length of the CDR3 is 15 residues. V lost 0 bases and J lost 7, with 13 bases in between. The CDR3 region has the DNA TGCGCCAGCAGTGAGTCGGGGGACATACGACAGCCCCAGCATTTT. Protein: CASSESGDIRQPQHF.

The genes are TRBV2 and TRBJ2-7, with 7 positions matching TRBD1. Germline CDR1 SNHLY, CDR2 FYNNEI. The CDR3 has 12 residues. V dropped 6 bases and J dropped 4; count of bases not matched to a gene: 3. The CDR3 DNA reads TGTGCCAGCAGAGAGGACAGGTACGAGCAGTACTTC. This sequence encodes CASREDRYEQYF.

The chain combines TRBV6-1 with TRBJ1-2, with 7 bases that match TRBD1. V shed 6 bases, J shed 5 bases, and the junction held 12 bases outside the gene matches. This CDR3 contains 15 residues. Germline-derived CDR1 and CDR2 are MNHNS and SASEGT. The CDR3 DNA reads as TGTGCCAGCAGCCTCCGTAGACAGGGAGGTTATGGCTACACCTTC. It translates to CASSLRRQGGYGYTF.

V and J are TRBV11-2 and TRBJ1-1; 8 bases are a match to TRBD1. The V gene's germline CDR1 is SGHAT and CDR2 FQNNGV. J was trimmed by 4 bases and V by 4 bases; bases with no gene match: 11. CDR3 length equals 16 residues. For the CDR3, the DNA is TGTGCCAGCAGCTCGGACAGGGTTCTTGTCCCCACTGAAGCTTTCTTT. Amino acids: CASSSDRVLVPTEAFF. The whole variable domain, filled in from reference TRBV11-2 and TRBJ1-1, reads EAGVAQSPRYKIIEKRQSVAFWCNPISGHATLYWYQQILGQGPKLLIQFQNNGVVDDSQLPKDRFSAERLKGVDSTLKIQPAKLEDSAVYLCASSSDRVLVPTEAFFGQGTRLTVV.